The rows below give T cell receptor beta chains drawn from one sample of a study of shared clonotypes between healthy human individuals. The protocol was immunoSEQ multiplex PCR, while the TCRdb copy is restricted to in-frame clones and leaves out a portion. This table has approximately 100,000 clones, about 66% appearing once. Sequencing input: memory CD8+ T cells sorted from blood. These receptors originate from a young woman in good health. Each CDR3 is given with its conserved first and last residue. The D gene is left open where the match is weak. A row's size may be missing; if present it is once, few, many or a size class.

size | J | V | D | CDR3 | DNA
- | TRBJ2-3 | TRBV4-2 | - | CASSQDYMGNTDTQYF | TGTGCCAGCAGCCAAGATTATATGGGCAACACAGATACGCAGTATTTT
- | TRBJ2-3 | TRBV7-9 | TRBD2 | CASEGGRADTQYF | TGTGCCAGCGAGGGCGGGAGGGCAGATACGCAGTATTTT
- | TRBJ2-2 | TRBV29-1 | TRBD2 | CSVEDRSGTGPSGELFF | TGCAGCGTTGAAGATCGTAGCGGGACTGGGCCCAGCGGGGAGCTGTTTTTT
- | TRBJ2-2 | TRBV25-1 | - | CATGEHRGAVF | TGTGCCACAGGTGAACACCGGGGAGCTGTTTTT
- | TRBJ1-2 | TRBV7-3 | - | CASSPSIFSETHGYTF | TGTGCCAGCAGCCCTTCAATTTTCTCCGAGACGCATGGCTACACCTTC
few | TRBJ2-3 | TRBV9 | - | CASSVARDTDTQYF | TGTGCCAGCAGCGTAGCCAGGGACACAGATACGCAGTATTTT
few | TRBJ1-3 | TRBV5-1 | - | CASSLGEDRLANTIYF | TGCGCCAGCAGCTTGGGGGAAGACAGGCTGGCAAACACCATATATTTT
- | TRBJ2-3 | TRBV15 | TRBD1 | CATSPGQGSTDTQYF | TGTGCCACCAGTCCGGGACAGGGGAGCACAGATACGCAGTATTTT
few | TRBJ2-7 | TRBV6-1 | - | CASSYTGVHEQYF | TGTGCCAGCAGTTATACAGGCGTCCACGAGCAGTACTTC
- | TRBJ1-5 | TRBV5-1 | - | CASSVRGNQPQHF | TGCGCCAGCAGCGTGCGGGGCAATCAGCCCCAGCATTTT
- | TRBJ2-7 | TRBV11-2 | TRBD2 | CASSTLGLATSYEQYF | TGTGCCAGCAGCACCCTGGGACTAGCAACTTCATACGAGCAGTACTTC
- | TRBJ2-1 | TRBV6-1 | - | CASERRGLQGQFF | TGTGCCAGCGAGAGGCGGGGATTACAGGGGCAGTTCTTC
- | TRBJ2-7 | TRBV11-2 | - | CASSLGVGGYYEQYF | TGTGCCAGCAGCTTAGGGGTAGGTGGATACTACGAGCAGTACTTC
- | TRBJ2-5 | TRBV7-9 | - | CASSFSQETQYF | TGTGCCAGCAGCTTTAGCCAAGAGACCCAGTACTTC
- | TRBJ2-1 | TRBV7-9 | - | CASSFEQNEQFF | TGTGCCAGCAGCTTCGAGCAAAATGAGCAGTTCTTC
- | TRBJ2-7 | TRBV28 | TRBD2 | CATDIGSGRPRVREQYF | TGTGCCACCGATATCGGAAGCGGGAGGCCACGAGTGAGAGAGCAGTACTTC